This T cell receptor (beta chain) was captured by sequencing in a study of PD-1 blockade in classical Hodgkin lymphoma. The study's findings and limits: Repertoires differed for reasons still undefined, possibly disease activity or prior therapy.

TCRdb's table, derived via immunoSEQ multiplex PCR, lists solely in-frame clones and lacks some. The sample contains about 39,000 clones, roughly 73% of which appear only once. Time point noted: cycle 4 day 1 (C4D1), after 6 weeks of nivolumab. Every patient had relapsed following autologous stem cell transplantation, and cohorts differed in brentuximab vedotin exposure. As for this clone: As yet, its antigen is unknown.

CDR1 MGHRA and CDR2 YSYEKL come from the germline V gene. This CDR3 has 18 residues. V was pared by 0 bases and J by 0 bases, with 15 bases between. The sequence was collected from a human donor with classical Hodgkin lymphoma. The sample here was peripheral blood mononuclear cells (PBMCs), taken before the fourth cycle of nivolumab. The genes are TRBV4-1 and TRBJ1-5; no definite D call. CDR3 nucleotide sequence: TGCGCCAGCAGCCAAGATCTCGCCGATGCTTATAGCAATCAGCCCCAGCATTTT. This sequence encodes CASSQDLADAYSNQPQHF.